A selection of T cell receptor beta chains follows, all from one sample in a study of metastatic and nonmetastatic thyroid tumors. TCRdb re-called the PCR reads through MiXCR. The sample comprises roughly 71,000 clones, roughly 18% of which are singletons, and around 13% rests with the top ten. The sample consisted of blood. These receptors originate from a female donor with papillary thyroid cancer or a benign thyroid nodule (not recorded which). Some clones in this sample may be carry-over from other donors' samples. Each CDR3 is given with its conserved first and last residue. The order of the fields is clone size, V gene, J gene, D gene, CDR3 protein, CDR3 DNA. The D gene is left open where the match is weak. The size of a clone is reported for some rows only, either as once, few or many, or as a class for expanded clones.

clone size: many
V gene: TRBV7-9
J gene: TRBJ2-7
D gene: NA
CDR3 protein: CASSLDGSYEQYF
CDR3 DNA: TGTGCCAGCAGCTTAGACGGCTCCTACGAGCAGTACTTC

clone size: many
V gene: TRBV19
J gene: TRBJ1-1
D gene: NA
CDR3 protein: CASRGQENTEAFF
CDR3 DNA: TGTGCCAGTAGGGGGCAGGAGAACACTGAAGCTTTCTTT

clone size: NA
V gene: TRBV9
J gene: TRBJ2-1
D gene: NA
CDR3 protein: CASSVADHYNEQFF
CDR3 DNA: TGTGCCAGCAGCGTAGCGGACCACTACAATGAGCAGTTCTTC

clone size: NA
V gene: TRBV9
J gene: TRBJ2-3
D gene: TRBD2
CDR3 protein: CASSVDVGGPTDTQYF
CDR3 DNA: TGTGCCAGCAGTGTAGATGTGGGAGGGCCGACAGATACGCAGTATTTT

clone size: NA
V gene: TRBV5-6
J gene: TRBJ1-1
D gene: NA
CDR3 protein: CVSSWEGVATEAFF
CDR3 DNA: TGTGTCAGCAGCTGGGAGGGAGTGGCCACTGAAGCTTTCTTT

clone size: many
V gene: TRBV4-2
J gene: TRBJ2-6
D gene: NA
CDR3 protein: CASSQDRDGANVLTF
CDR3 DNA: TGTGCCAGCAGCCAAGACAGGGATGGGGCCAACGTCCTGACTTTC

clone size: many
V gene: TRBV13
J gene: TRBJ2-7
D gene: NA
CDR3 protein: CASSLGGWANEQYF
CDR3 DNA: TGTGCCAGCAGCTTAGGTGGGTGGGCGAACGAGCAGTACTTC

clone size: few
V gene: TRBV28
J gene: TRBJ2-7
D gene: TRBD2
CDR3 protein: CASSLSSGRIEQYF
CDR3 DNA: TGTGCCAGCAGTTTATCTAGCGGACGAATTGAGCAGTACTTC

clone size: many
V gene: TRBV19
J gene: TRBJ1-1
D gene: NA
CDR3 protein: CASSILAQATEAFF
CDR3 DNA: TGTGCCAGTAGTATATTGGCCCAGGCCACTGAAGCTTTCTTT

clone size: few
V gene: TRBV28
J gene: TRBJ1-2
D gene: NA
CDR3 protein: CASSRAPGRNTF
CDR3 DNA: TGTGCCAGCAGTCGGGCCCCAGGGCGGAACACCTTC

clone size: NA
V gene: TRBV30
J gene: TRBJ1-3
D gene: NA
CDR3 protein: CAWSGLRNTIYF
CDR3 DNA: TGTGCCTGGAGTGGATTGAGAAACACCATATATTTT

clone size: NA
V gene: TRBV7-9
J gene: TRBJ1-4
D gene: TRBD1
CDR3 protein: CAISYWDSGDEKLFF
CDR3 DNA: TGTGCCATCAGCTACTGGGACAGTGGGGATGAAAAACTGTTTTTT

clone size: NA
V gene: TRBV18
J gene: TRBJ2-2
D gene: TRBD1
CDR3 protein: CASSPRGQGSLFF
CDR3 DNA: TGTGCCAGCTCACCACGAGGACAGGGATCGCTGTTTTTT

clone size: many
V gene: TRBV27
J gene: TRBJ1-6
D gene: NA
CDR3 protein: CASRTPLSGSPLHF
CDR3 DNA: TGTGCCAGCCGAACTCCGCTTAGTGGATCACCCCTCCACTTT

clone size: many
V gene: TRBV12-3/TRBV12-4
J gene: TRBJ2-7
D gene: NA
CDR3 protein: CASRATGTPSYEQYF
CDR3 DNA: TGTGCCAGCAGGGCCACCGGGACTCCATCCTACGAGCAGTACTTC

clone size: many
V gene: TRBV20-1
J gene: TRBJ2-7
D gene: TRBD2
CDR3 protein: CSAGFGSGTEQYF
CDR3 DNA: TGCAGTGCCGGTTTCGGGAGCGGGACGGAGCAGTACTTC

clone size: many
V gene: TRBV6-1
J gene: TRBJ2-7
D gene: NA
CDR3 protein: CASSELAVSSYEQYF
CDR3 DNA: TGTGCCAGCAGTGAATTAGCGGTATCTTCCTACGAGCAGTACTTC